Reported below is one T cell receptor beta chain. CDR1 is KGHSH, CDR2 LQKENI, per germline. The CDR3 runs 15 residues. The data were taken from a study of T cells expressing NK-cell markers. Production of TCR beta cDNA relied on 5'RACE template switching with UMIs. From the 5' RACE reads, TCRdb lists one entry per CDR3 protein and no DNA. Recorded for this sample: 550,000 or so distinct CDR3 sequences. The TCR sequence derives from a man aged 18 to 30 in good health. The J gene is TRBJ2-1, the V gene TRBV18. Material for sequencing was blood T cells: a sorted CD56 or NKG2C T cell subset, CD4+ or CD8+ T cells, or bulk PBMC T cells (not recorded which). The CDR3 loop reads CASSPLDLTYNEQFF. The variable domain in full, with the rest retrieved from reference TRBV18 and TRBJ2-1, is NAGVMQNPRHLVRRRGQEARLRCSPMKGHSHVYWYRQLPEEGLKFMVYLQKENIIDESGMPKERFSAEFPKEGPSILRIQQVVRGDSAAYFCASSPLDLTYNEQFFGPGTRLTVL.